Below are 4 T cell receptor beta chains sequenced from a single sample in a study of blood T cell repertoires in COVID-19. The protocol was immunoSEQ multiplex PCR, while the TCRdb copy is restricted to in-frame clones and leaves out a portion. The sample consists of some 230,000 clones, approximately 84% of them appearing once. Sample: peripheral blood. All receptors come from a woman under 40 who had recovered from COVID-19.

The table lists this clone with a count of one. V gene TRBV6-5 combines with J gene TRBJ1-1; 8 positions match TRBD1. The CDR3 extends over 14 amino acids. The germline V gene has CDR1 MNHEY and CDR2 SVGAGI. V shed 5 bases and J 1 base; nucleotides not matched to a gene: 3. The DNA of the CDR3 is TGTGCCAGCAGTCGTGGACAGGGGAACACTGAAGCTTTCTTT. Protein product: CASSRGQGNTEAFF.

The V gene is TRBV28, the J gene TRBJ1-1; 9 nucleotides match TRBD1. CDR3 length equals 15 residues. CDR1 MDHEN and CDR2 SYDVKM come from the germline V gene. J gave up 3 bases and V 3 bases, and 5 bases lay outside the gene matches. The CDR3: CASSFSGQGYTEAFF. In DNA form, the CDR3 reads TGTGCCAGCAGTTTCTCGGGACAGGGATACACTGAAGCTTTCTTT.

The chain combines TRBV7-3 with TRBJ2-2, with D hard to call. V gave up 2 bases and J gave up 0 bases, with 16 bases separating them. The CDR3 is made up of 18 amino acids. Germline V gives CDR1 SGHTA, CDR2 FQGTGA. CDR3 DNA sequence: TGTGCCAGCAGCTTAGATGGCAGGCCATCCTCGAACACCGGGGAGCTGTTTTTT. Its protein product is CASSLDGRPSSNTGELFF.

The chain joins TRBV7-9 to TRBJ2-3; 10 bases are shared with TRBD1. Germline V gives CDR1 SEHNR, CDR2 FQNEAQ (reference sequence). The CDR3 totals 16 residues. V lost 4 bases to trimming and J lost 2 bases; unmatched junction nucleotides: 6. The CDR3 spells CASSSTGGEDTDTQYF. CDR3 nucleotides: TGTGCCAGCAGCTCGACAGGGGGCGAGGACACAGATACGCAGTATTTT.